The present T cell receptor (beta chain) was sequenced within a study of blood T cell repertoires in COVID-19. Study-level information: There were acute and convalescent COVID-19 samples, and they came from the United States, Italy and Spain. From T cells, B-cell-depleted T cells, or PBMCs came the material, which was cDNA or gDNA.

Profiled with immunoSEQ multiplex PCR; TCRdb holds only in-frame clones, not every one. The sample includes hundreds of thousands of clones, roughly 85% seen only once; the top ten take around 3.3%. This sequence was found in a man younger than 35 with active or convalescent COVID-19. Source material: peripheral blood.

In DNA, the CDR3 is TGTGCCAGCAGCTTGGTCGGTAGCGGGGGGGCCGGGACAGATACGCAGTATTTT. Its protein product is CASSLVGSGGAGTDTQYF. The chain couples TRBV5-6 to TRBJ2-3; 11 positions match TRBD2. The germline gives CDR1 SGHDT, CDR2 YYEEEE. The CDR3 sequence is 18 residues long. Trimming took 0 bases from V and 3 from J; bases not matched to a gene: 9.